This T cell receptor (beta chain) emerged from a study of blood T cell repertoires in COVID-19. Study details: Material from acute and convalescent COVID-19 was sourced from the United States, Italy and Spain. T cells, B-cell-depleted T cells, or PBMCs provided the cDNA or gDNA that served as material.

Per the original data handling: From reference gene primer amplification, estimates of nucleated cell counts were derived. Data came from immunoSEQ multiplex PCR; TCRdb stores just in-frame clones and leaves some out. V, J and clone size were drawn from that table, and D and trimming were deduced from the DNA. The sample consists of 170,000 or so clones, more than 85% of them appearing once. J lost 4 bases, V lost 7 bases, and 9 bases had no gene match. Germline V gives CDR1 SNHLY, CDR2 FYNNEI. The CDR3 covers 14 residues. The material sequenced was peripheral blood. The chain recombines TRBV2 with TRBJ2-5, with TRBD1 matching over 7 bases. The receptor comes from a man aged 40-55 years with active or convalescent COVID-19. The CDR3 coding sequence is TGTGCCAGCACCCGACAGGGCGGCGGAGAGACCCAGTACTTC. Amino acids: CASTRQGGGETQYF.